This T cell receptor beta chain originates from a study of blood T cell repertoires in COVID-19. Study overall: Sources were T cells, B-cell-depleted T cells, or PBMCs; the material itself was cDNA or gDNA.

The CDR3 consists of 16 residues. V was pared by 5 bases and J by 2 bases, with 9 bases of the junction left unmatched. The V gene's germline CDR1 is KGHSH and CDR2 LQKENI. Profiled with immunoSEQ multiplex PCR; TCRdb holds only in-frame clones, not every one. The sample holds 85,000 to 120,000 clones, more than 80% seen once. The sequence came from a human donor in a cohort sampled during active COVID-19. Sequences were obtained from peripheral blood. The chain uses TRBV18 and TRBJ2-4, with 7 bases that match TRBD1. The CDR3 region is CASSSEDRNPKNIQYF. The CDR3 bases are TGTGCCAGCTCATCAGAGGACAGGAATCCCAAAAACATTCAGTACTTC.